This passage covers 5 T cell receptor beta chains from one sample sequenced in a study of blood T cell repertoires in COVID-19. Method: immunoSEQ multiplex PCR; TCRdb's copy keeps in-frame clones and lacks some. The sample contains approximately 220,000 clones, roughly 80% of which appear only once. Sequencing was done on a sample of peripheral blood. The receptors were gathered from a woman older than 75 with acute or convalescent COVID-19.

The chain carries TRBV29-1 and TRBJ2-7; 10 bases agree with TRBD1. Germline CDR1 reads SQVTM; CDR2 reads ANQGSEA. This CDR3 contains 14 residues. With V trimmed by 2 bases and J by 1 base, 2 bases remained unmatched. The CDR3 here is CSVERTGGSYEQYF. CDR3 in DNA: TGCAGCGTTGAACGGACAGGGGGGTCCTACGAGCAGTACTTC.

The chain couples TRBV10-3 to TRBJ1-5; no reliable D call. CDR3 length: 13 residues. Germline V gives CDR1 ENHRY, CDR2 SYGVKD. V lost 5 bases, J lost 1 base, and 6 bases lay in between. CDR3 region: CAISPGSNQPQHF. CDR3 sequence (DNA): TGTGCCATCAGTCCGGGGAGCAATCAGCCCCAGCATTTT.

The genes are TRBV5-1 and TRBJ1-1; possible D gene TRBD1, 6 bases. The CDR3 loop spans 14 amino acids. The germline V gene encodes CDR1 SGHRS and CDR2 YFSETQ. V was cut by 3 bases and J by 1 base, with 10 bases left in between. Here the CDR3 DNA reads TGCGCCAGCAGCTACGACAGGAGGAACACTGAAGCTTTCTTT. It translates to CASSYDRRNTEAFF.

The chain joins TRBV5-1 to TRBJ2-7; 8 positions agree with TRBD1. Germline V lookup: CDR1 SGHRS, CDR2 YFSETQ. Germline trimming cut 0 bases from V and 6 bases from J; bases unmatched to any gene: 17. The CDR3 is 18 amino acids. CDR3 protein: CASSLGLRDRWRLSEQYF. The CDR3 coding sequence is TGCGCCAGCAGCTTGGGCCTTCGGGACAGGTGGCGGTTGAGCGAGCAGTACTTC.

The CDR3 reads CASSFNNEKLFF. CDR3 DNA: TGTGCCAGCAGTTTCAATAATGAAAAACTGTTTTTT. The V and J genes are TRBV27 and TRBJ1-4; D gene uncertain. The V and J ends lost 3 bases and 4 bases respectively, with 3 bases between them. The CDR3 length is 12 residues. Germline V gives CDR1 MNHEY, CDR2 SMNVEV (reference sequence). The full variable domain, rest sourced from reference TRBV27 and TRBJ1-4, is EAQVTQNPRYLITVTGKKLTVTCSQNMNHEYMSWYRQDPGLGLRQIYYSMNVEVTDKGDVPEGYKVSRKEKRNFPLILESPSPNQTSLYFCASSFNNEKLFFGSGTQLSVL.